The source of this T cell receptor beta chain is a study of CD8 T cells in Susac syndrome. The V and J ends lost 1 base and 2 bases respectively, with 11 bases between them. The CDR3 is 15 amino acids. Germline CDR1 SGHVS, CDR2 FQNEAQ. After extraction with the RNeasy kit, roughly 0.5 to 1 ug of the RNA was reverse transcribed using random hexamers. The method of amplification for TCR beta CDR3 was immunoSEQ multiplex PCR, covering 54 Vbeta and 13 Jbeta. TCRdb ran MiXCR on the immunoSEQ multiplex PCR reads and lists one entry per CDR3 protein. Among some 190,000 distinct CDR3 sequences listed, roughly 95% were seen once. Controls were age- and sex-matched healthy donors.

Material for sequencing was CD4+ T cells from PBMCs. The chain joins TRBV7-8 to TRBJ1-2; D remains unclear. The receptor comes from a human donor in good health. The CDR3 region has the DNA TGTGCCAGCAGCTTAGTCTGGCCGGGAAACTATGGCTACACCTTC. Its translation is CASSLVWPGNYGYTF. Supplemented by reference TRBV7-8 and TRBJ1-2, the full variable domain reads GAGVSQSPRYKVAKRGQDVALRCDPISGHVSLFWYQQALGQGPEFLTYFQNEAQLDKSGLPSDRFFAERPEGSVSTLKIQRTQQEDSAVYLCASSLVWPGNYGYTFGSGTRLTVV.